This T cell receptor (beta chain) was profiled in a study of human T cells and chemical hapten exposure. The time point denotes: pre-sensitization, week 0. Treatment defined: therapeutic diphenylcyclopropenone sensitization with weekly scalp DPC. Germline V lookup: CDR1 MNHEY, CDR2 SVGEGT. V was pared by 6 bases and J by 7 bases, with 16 bases between. This CDR3 spans 15 amino acids. TCRdb used MiXCR to reprocess the RACE reads, holding one entry per CDR3 protein. The sample holds 280,000 or so distinct CDR3 sequences; around 7% are singletons and the top ten take more than 0.95%. The chain has TRBV6-2 or TRBV6-3 and TRBJ1-6; TRBD1 is a possible D gene (6 bases). This receptor was obtained from a man younger than 35 with alopecia areata. Some clones in this sample may be carry-over from other donors' samples. This specimen was whole blood, taken in connection with sensitization to the hapten diphenylcyclopropenone (DPC). As DNA, the CDR3 is TGTGCCAGCAGCCCCCAGGGGACTACGAATTCACCCCTCCACTTT. The encoded protein is CASSPQGTTNSPLHF.